The 3 T cell receptor beta chains presented below share a single source sample, sequenced in a study of T-cell reconstitution after alpha-beta-depleted transplantation in children. During its preparation, the TCRbeta library received unique molecular identifiers. TCRdb called the PCR reads again in MiXCR, with one record for every CDR3 protein. The sample records about 480,000 distinct CDR3 sequences, around 12% being singletons. The starting material was PBMCs from the stem cell graft donor, obtained from the stem cell graft. All receptors come from a human donor who donated a stem cell graft to a child with combined immunodeficiency.

This clonotype was detected only a few times. This rearrangement joins TRBV12-3 or TRBV12-4 to TRBJ1-2; D is perhaps TRBD1 (5 bases). V was clipped by 5 bases and J by 5 bases, with 15 bases between them. The CDR3 consists of 14 residues. In DNA form, the CDR3 reads TGTGCCAGCAGTCCACCAAGGGGCTGGTATGGCTACACCTTC. Translated: CASSPPRGWYGYTF.

The chain carries TRBV20-1 and TRBJ2-7, with 10 bases fitting TRBD2. Germline V gene data show CDR1 as DFQATT and CDR2 as SNEGSKA (reference sequence). Trimming cost V 0 bases and J 1 base; bases outside gene matches: 9. The CDR3 loop spans 17 amino acids. The CDR3 loop reads CSARDALGTSESYEQYF. Written as DNA, the CDR3 is TGCAGTGCTAGAGACGCGCTAGGGACTAGCGAATCCTACGAGCAGTACTTC.

The chain combines TRBV11-2 with TRBJ2-3, with D hard to call. V gave up 6 bases and J gave up 0 bases, with 13 bases separating them. This CDR3 region has 15 residues. Germline CDR1 and CDR2: SGHAT and FQNNGV. CDR3 sequence reads: CASSTWSSSTDTQYF. The CDR3 DNA follows: TGTGCCAGCAGTACGTGGAGTTCTAGCACAGATACGCAGTATTTT.